This T cell receptor beta chain is from a study of blood T cell repertoires in COVID-19. On the study more broadly: T cells, B-cell-depleted T cells, or PBMCs supplied cDNA or gDNA.

Libraries were prepared by immunoSEQ multiplex PCR; TCRdb keeps only in-frame clonotypes and omits some of them. Of 250,000 or so clones listed, 84% were seen once; the top ten hold roughly 3.1%. Participants spanned ages about 18 to 90 years and resided in 20 to 30 US areas. The CDR3 has 14 residues. CDR1 and CDR2 from the germline V gene are MGHRA and YSYEKL. The V end was cut by 0 bases, the J end by 7 bases, with 12 bases between. The chain recombines TRBV4-1 with TRBJ1-2; D not resolved. The source of this sequence is a man aged 50 to 60 who had recovered from COVID-19. Sequencing was carried out using PBMCs or T cells enriched from blood (not recorded which). The chain's CDR3 is CASSQDAQPLGYTF. DNA of the CDR3: TGCGCCAGCAGCCAAGATGCACAGCCGCTTGGCTACACCTTC.